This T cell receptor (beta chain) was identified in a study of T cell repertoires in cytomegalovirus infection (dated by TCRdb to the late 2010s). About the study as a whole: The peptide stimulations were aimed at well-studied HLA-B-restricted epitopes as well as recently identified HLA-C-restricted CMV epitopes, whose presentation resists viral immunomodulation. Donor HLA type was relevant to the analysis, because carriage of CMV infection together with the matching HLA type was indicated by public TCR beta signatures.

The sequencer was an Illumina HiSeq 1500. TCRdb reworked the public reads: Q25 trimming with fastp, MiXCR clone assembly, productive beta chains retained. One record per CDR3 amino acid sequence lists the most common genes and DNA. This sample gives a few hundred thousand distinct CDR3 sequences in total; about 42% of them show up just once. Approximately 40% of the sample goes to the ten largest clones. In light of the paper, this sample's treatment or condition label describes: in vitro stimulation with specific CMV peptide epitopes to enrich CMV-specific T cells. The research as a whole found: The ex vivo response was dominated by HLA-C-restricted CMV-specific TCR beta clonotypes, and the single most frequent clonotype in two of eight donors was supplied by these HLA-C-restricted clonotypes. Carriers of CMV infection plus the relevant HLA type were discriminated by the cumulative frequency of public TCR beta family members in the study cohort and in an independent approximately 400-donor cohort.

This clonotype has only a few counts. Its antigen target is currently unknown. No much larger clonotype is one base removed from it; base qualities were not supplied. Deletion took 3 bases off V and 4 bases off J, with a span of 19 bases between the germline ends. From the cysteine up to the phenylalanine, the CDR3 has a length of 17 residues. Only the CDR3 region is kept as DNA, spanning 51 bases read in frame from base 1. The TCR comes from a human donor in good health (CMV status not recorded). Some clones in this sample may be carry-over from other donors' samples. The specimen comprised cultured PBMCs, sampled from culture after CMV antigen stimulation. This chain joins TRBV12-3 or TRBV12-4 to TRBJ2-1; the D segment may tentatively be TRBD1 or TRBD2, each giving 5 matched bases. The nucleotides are TGTGCCAGCAGTTTTAGCGTTAAGGGGTGGGAGTACAATGAGCAGTTCTTC. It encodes CASSFSVKGWEYNEQFF.